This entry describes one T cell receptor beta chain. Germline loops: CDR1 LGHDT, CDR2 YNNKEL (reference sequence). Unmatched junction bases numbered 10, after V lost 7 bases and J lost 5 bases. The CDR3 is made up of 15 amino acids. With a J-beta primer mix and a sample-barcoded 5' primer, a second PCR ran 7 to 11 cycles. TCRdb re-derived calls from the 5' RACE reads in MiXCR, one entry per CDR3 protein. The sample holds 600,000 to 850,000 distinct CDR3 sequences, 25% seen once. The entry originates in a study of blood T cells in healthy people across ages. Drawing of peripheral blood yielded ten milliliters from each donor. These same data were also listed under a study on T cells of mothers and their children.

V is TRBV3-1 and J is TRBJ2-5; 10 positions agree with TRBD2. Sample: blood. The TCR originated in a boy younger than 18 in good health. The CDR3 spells CASNRLAGGPETQYF. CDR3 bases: TGTGCCAGCAACCGTTTAGCGGGGGGCCCCGAGACCCAGTACTTC.